The 4 T cell receptor beta chains below come from one sample, sequenced in a study of T cells after yellow fever vaccination. TCRdb reprocessed the 5' RACE reads via MiXCR and lists one record per CDR3 protein. This sample carries 550,000 or so distinct CDR3 sequences, around 21% of them seen once, and the ten largest clones take 14%. The sample in question was PBMCs, obtained 15 days after the yellow fever booster vaccination. These receptors originate from a man aged 25-45 years who received the YFV17D yellow fever vaccine.

This clonotype was seen a few times. The chain uses TRBV2 and TRBJ1-5, with D uncertain. Germline CDR1 is SNHLY and CDR2 is FYNNEI. CDR3 size: 14 residues. Trimming removed 7 bases from V and 0 bases from J, with 10 bases in between. The CDR3 loop reads CASKYRLSNQPQHF. Here the CDR3 DNA reads TGTGCCAGCAAGTACCGTCTTAGCAATCAGCCCCAGCATTTT. The full variable domain, its missing parts supplied by reference TRBV2 and TRBJ1-5, is EPEVTQTPSHQVTQMGQEVILRCVPISNHLYFYWYRQILGQKVEFLVSFYNNEISEKSEIFDDQFSVERPDGSNFTLKIRSTKLEDSAMYFCASKYRLSNQPQHFGDGTRLSIL.

In its sample, this clonotype was seen a few times. The chain uses TRBV5-1 and TRBJ2-3; D ambiguous. Trimming removed 6 bases from V and 2 bases from J, with 10 bases in between. The CDR3 sequence is 13 residues long. Germline values: CDR1 SGHRS, CDR2 YFSETQ. CDR3 sequence (DNA): TGCGCCAGCATGGGGAAACTCACAGATACGCAGTATTTT. Amino acid sequence: CASMGKLTDTQYF.

This clonotype was detected many times. The CDR3 region is CASRSVGGSYNEQFF. The CDR3 DNA is TGCGCCAGCAGAAGTGTTGGGGGCTCCTACAATGAGCAGTTCTTC. The chain links TRBV5-1 to TRBJ2-1; D is tentatively TRBD1 or TRBD2 (5 bases each). The CDR3 sequence is 15 residues long. CDR1 is SGHRS and CDR2 is YFSETQ in the germline V gene. V gave up 5 bases and J gave up 0 bases, with 12 bases separating them.

The sample holds a few counts of this clonotype. The germline gene is not matched at one end of the junction; a read error may be the cause. The chain links TRBV7-7 to TRBJ2-2, with a possible D match to TRBD2 (6 bases). Germline V lookup: CDR1 SSHAT, CDR2 FNYEAQ (reference sequence). The CDR3 covers 16 residues. CDR3 in amino acids: CASSLNPGSATGELFF. The CDR3 bases are TGTGCTAGCAGCTTAAATCCCGGGAGTGCCACTGGGGAGCTGTTTTTT.